Listed here are 10 T cell receptor beta chains from one sample, sequenced in a study of radiation and T cells in renal cell carcinoma. Profiling relied on immunoSEQ multiplex PCR, and the TCRdb table lists in-frame clones only, not all of them. The sample has 150,000 to 200,000 clones; about 87% are singletons. Documented time point: blood 4 weeks post-SBRT, at nephrectomy. Treatment in this sample: 15 Gy SBRT to primary tumor, nephrectomy 4 weeks later. Sequences were derived from blood, sampled from a patient whose treatment included radiotherapy and nephrectomy. The source of these receptors is a woman between 45 and 65 years old with renal cell carcinoma.

The chain uses TRBV29-1 and TRBJ2-7; D may be TRBD2 (5 bases). This CDR3 has 14 residues. V was trimmed by 5 bases and J by 3 bases, leaving 17 bases between them. CDR1 SQVTM and CDR2 ANQGSEA come from the germline V gene. The CDR3 DNA sequence: TGCAGCGTTACATTTGACGGGAAACTCTACGAGCAGTACTTC. Translating gives CSVTFDGKLYEQYF.

The J gene is TRBJ1-6, the V gene TRBV19; 10 bases map to TRBD1. The CDR3 length is 15 residues. Looked up from germline, CDR1 is LNHDA and CDR2 is SQIVND (reference sequence). Losses at the gene ends were 7 bases for V and 6 bases for J; bases not matched to a gene: 6. CDR3 residues: CASTPRDRGNSPLHF. The DNA of the CDR3 is TGTGCCAGTACCCCCCGGGACAGGGGTAATTCACCCCTCCACTTT.

The chain uses TRBV5-6 and TRBJ2-7, with 11 bases lining up with TRBD2. The CDR3 extends over 15 amino acids. Germline CDR1 reads SGHDT; CDR2 reads YYEEEE. J lost 8 bases, V lost 2 bases, and 9 bases had no gene match. CDR3 loop: CASSFGGLAGGKQYF. CDR3 nucleotides: TGTGCCAGCAGCTTCGGCGGGCTAGCGGGGGGTAAGCAGTACTTC.

The chain is built from TRBV5-6 and TRBJ1-5, with TRBD1 matching 8 bases. Germline loops: CDR1 SGHDT, CDR2 YYEEEE. The CDR3 covers 13 residues. J gave up 6 bases and V 5 bases, and 4 bases lay outside the gene matches. CDR3 nucleotides: TGTGCCAGCAGTTCCGACAGGGGTCAGCCCCAGCATTTT. Amino acids: CASSSDRGQPQHF.

The rearrangement joins TRBV7-9 to TRBJ1-5; 12 bases agree with TRBD1. Germline V gene lookup returns CDR1 SEHNR and CDR2 FQNEAQ (reference sequence). This CDR3 has 15 residues. With V trimmed by 4 bases and J by 6 bases, 4 bases remained unmatched. The CDR3 loop reads CASSSGQGAGQPQHF. The DNA of the CDR3 is TGTGCCAGCAGCTCGGGACAGGGGGCTGGTCAGCCCCAGCATTTT. The whole variable domain, filled in from reference TRBV7-9 and TRBJ1-5, reads DTGVSQNPRHKITKRGQNVTFRCDPISEHNRLYWYRQTLGQGPEFLTYFQNEAQLEKSRLLSDRFSAERPKGSFSTLEIQRTEQGDSAMYLCASSSGQGAGQPQHFGDGTRLSIL.

A single count supports this clone. The rearrangement joins TRBV11-2 to TRBJ1-2; D is uncertain. CDR3 length equals 13 residues. Trimming removed 5 bases at V and 7 bases at J, with 14 bases between. Germline CDR1 and CDR2: SGHAT and FQNNGV. For the CDR3, the DNA is TGTGCCAGCAGCCCTCCCGGTTGGGTTGGCTACACCTTC. Protein: CASSPPGWVGYTF.

This sequence joins TRBV9 and TRBJ2-2, with 8 positions matching TRBD2. The CDR3 runs to 17 residues. Losses at the gene ends were 3 bases for V and 1 base for J; bases not matched to a gene: 8. Germline CDR1 reads SGDLS; CDR2 reads YYNGEE. CDR3: CASSASGGIKNTGELFF. The CDR3 DNA reads as TGTGCCAGCAGCGCCTCGGGGGGGATAAAGAACACCGGGGAGCTGTTTTTT.

The chain employs TRBV10-1 and TRBJ2-2; 9 bases line up with TRBD2. CDR1 is WNHNN, CDR2 SYGVQD, per germline (reference sequence). The V gene end was trimmed by 2 bases and the J gene end by 4 bases; junction bases not matched to a gene: 8. The CDR3 has 17 amino acids. CDR3 in amino acids: CASSEVAGAWGTGELFF. For the CDR3, the DNA is TGCGCCAGCAGTGAGGTAGCGGGGGCCTGGGGCACCGGGGAGCTGTTTTTT.

This clone was recorded once. V usage is TRBV2 and J usage is TRBJ2-5; 8 bases are shared with TRBD2. The germline CDR1 and CDR2 sequences are SNHLY and FYNNEI. The CDR3 contains 13 residues. J gave up 7 bases and V 6 bases, and 7 bases lay outside the gene matches. For the CDR3, the DNA is TGTGCCAGCAGGACGGGACTAGTAGGGACCCAGTACTTC. It specifies CASRTGLVGTQYF.

This clone was observed a single time. The chain is built from TRBV4-1 and TRBJ2-7; a possible D gene is TRBD1 (5 bases). Germline CDR1 reads MGHRA; CDR2 reads YSYEKL. The CDR3 sequence is 15 residues long. V was clipped by 0 bases and J by 3 bases, with 12 bases between them. The CDR3 region has the DNA TGCGCCAGCAGCCAAGATAGGGGATCGTACTACGAGCAGTACTTC. Translated, it gives CASSQDRGSYYEQYF.